This TCR beta chain comes out of a study of early T cells in non-severe SARS-CoV-2 infection. This clonotype was recorded at least ten times. Individual cDNA molecules received unique molecular identifiers during library preparation. TCRdb re-analysed the 5' RACE reads in MiXCR, keeping a single row per CDR3 protein. The table lists around 33,000 distinct CDR3 sequences, around 7% of them singletons. Germline values: CDR1 DFQATT, CDR2 SNEGSKA (reference sequence). The CDR3 has 15 residues. V was cut by 3 bases and J by 5 bases, with 19 bases left in between. The specimen sequenced was whole blood. V is TRBV20-1 and J is TRBJ1-1, with D possibly being TRBD1 (6 bases). The source is an adult who was a healthcare worker with PCR-confirmed SARS-CoV-2 infection or an uninfected control (not recorded which). The CDR3 sequence: CSASKGGSARTEAFF. The CDR3, as DNA: TGCAGTGCTAGCAAAGGGGGATCGGCCCGAACTGAAGCTTTCTTT.